This T cell receptor (beta chain) was sequenced in a study of control samples from healthy donors and cancer patients. Profiled with immunoSEQ multiplex PCR; TCRdb holds only in-frame clones, not every one. The sample records fewer than 110,000 clones, around 88% being singletons. The V gene lost 4 bases and the J gene lost 5 bases, with 15 bases spanning the gap. CDR3 length: 14 amino acids. Germline assignment: CDR1 SGHRS and CDR2 YFSETQ. The chain carries TRBV5-1 and TRBJ2-5; D not certain. Sequenced: blood. This TCR was sampled from a man aged 30 to 39 in good health. The CDR3 sequence is CASSTSTFRETQYF. The CDR3 DNA reads as TGCGCCAGCAGCACGTCGACCTTCCGGGAGACCCAGTACTTC.